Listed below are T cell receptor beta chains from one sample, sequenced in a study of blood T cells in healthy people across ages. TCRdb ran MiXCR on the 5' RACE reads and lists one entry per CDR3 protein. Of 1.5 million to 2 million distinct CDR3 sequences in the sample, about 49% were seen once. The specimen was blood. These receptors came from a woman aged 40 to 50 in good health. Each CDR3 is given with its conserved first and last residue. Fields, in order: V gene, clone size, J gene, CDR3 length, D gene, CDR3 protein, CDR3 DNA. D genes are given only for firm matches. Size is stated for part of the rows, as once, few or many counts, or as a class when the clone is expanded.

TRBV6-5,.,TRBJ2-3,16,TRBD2,CASSTTGSGGSDTQYF,TGTGCCAGCAGTACCACCGGTAGCGGGGGGTCAGATACGCAGTATTTT
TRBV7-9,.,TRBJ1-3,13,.,CASSFVSGNTIYF,TGTGCCAGCAGCTTTGTCAGCGGAAACACCATATATTTT
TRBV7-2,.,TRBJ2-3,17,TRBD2,CASSLVERGPNTDTQYF,TGTGCCAGCAGCTTAGTGGAGCGGGGGCCAAACACAGATACGCAGTATTTT
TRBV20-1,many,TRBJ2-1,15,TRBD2,CSADISTSPSNEQFF,TGCAGTGCCGATATATCGACTAGCCCCTCCAATGAGCAGTTCTTC
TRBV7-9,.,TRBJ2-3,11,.,CASSSSQAQYF,TGTGCCAGCAGCTCATCTCAAGCGCAGTATTTT
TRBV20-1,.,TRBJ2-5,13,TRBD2,CSAGTSAEETQYF,TGCAGTGCTGGGACTAGCGCCGAAGAGACCCAGTACTTC
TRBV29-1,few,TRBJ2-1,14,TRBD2,CSVQVGGAYNEQFF,TGCAGCGTTCAGGTGGGAGGGGCCTACAATGAGCAGTTCTTC
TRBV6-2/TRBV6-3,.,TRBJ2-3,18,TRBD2,CASSYIPGTSGLTDTQYF,TGTGCCAGCAGTTACATCCCCGGGACTAGCGGACTCACAGATACGCAGTATTTT
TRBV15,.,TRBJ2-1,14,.,CATRAHGPHNEQFF,TGTGCCACCAGAGCCCATGGGCCTCACAATGAGCAGTTCTTC
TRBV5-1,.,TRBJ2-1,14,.,CAGSLGGSRDEQFF,TGCGCCGGCAGCTTGGGGGGATCTAGAGATGAGCAGTTCTTC
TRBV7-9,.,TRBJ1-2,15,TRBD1,CASSSTGLVNYGYTF,TGTGCCAGCAGCTCGACAGGGTTGGTAAACTATGGCTACACCTTC
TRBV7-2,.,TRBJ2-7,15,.,CASSLTSGGGREQYF,TGTGCCAGCAGCTTAACCTCAGGGGGGGGGCGCGAGCAGTACTTC
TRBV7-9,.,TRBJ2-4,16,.,CASSLESHLAKNIQYF,TGTGCCAGCAGCTTAGAAAGCCACCTAGCCAAAAACATTCAGTACTTC
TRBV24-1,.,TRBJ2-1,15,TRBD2,CATSDLLGGGNEQFF,TGTGCCACCAGTGATTTGCTCGGGGGGGGAAATGAGCAGTTCTTC
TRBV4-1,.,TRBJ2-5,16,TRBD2,CASSQDWAGGLETQYF,TGCGCCAGCAGCCAAGATTGGGCGGGGGGCCTGGAGACCCAGTACTTC
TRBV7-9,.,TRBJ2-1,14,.,CASSFSQGVGEQFF,TGTGCCAGCAGCTTTAGTCAGGGCGTCGGTGAGCAGTTCTTC
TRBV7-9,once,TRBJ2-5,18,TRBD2,CASSLERTLAGGQETQYF,TGTGCCAGCAGCTTAGAGAGGACCCTAGCGGGGGGGCAAGAGACCCAGTACTTC
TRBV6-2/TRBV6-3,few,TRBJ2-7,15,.,CASSYKGVVIYEQYF,TGTGCCAGCAGTTATAAGGGGGTCGTCATCTACGAGCAGTACTTC
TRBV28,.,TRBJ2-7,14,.,CASNSGTLRNEQYF,TGTGCCAGCAATTCTGGGACCCTAAGGAACGAGCAGTACTTC
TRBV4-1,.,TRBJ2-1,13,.,CASSQGAPNEQFF,TGCGCCAGCAGCCAAGGGGCACCTAATGAGCAGTTCTTC
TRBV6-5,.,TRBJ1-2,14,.,CASGYREANYGYTF,TGTGCCAGCGGATACAGGGAAGCTAACTATGGCTACACCTTC
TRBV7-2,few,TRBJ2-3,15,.,CASSLIGLFSDTQYF,TGTGCCAGCAGCTTAATAGGTCTTTTCTCAGATACGCAGTATTTT
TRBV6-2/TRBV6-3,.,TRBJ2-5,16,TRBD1,CASSYRGTGRLETQYF,TGTGCCAGCAGTTACAGGGGGACAGGGCGACTAGAGACCCAGTACTTC
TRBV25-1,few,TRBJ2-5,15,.,CASSEEGGHRETQYF,TGTGCCAGCAGTGAAGAAGGGGGTCATCGAGAGACCCAGTACTTC
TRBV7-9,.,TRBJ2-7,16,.,CASSSLVRGAYNEQYF,TGTGCCAGCAGCTCGTTAGTTCGGGGGGCCTACAATGAGCAGTACTTC